One and the same sample provided the 20 T cell receptor beta chains below, sequenced in a study of early T cells in non-severe SARS-CoV-2 infection. TCRdb independently ran MiXCR on the 5' RACE reads; one entry per CDR3 protein. The sample carries tens of thousands of distinct CDR3 sequences, 8.7% recorded once. The sample consisted of whole blood, taken at baseline. These receptors were obtained from an adult who was a healthcare worker with PCR-confirmed SARS-CoV-2 infection or an uninfected control (not recorded which).

The J gene is TRBJ1-4, the V gene TRBV20-1; possibly TRBD1 for D (5 bases). Per germline, CDR1 DFQATT and CDR2 SNEGSKA (reference sequence). V was cut by 1 base and J by 2 bases, with 11 bases left in between. CDR3 size: 15 residues. CDR3 DNA sequence: TGCAGTGCTAGAGCCGGGACTGCGACTAATGAAAAACTGTTTTTT. Residues: CSARAGTATNEKLFF.

The CDR3: CASSGPGQGGTQYF. In DNA form, the CDR3 reads TGTGCCAGCAGCGGACCGGGACAGGGAGGGACCCAGTACTTC. This sequence joins TRBV5-4 and TRBJ2-5; 9 bases match TRBD1. The CDR3 has 14 amino acids. After removal of 4 bases from V and 7 bases from J, the junction contained 8 bases not matched to a gene. Germline V gene sequence: CDR1 SGHNT, CDR2 YYREEE (reference sequence).

This clonotype is medium-sized (0.01 to 0.1%) in the sample. The chain employs TRBV6-1 and TRBJ2-1; 8 bases fit TRBD2. V lost 6 bases and J lost 3; bases outside the gene matches: 7. The CDR3 consists of 15 residues. Germline assignment: CDR1 MNHNS and CDR2 SASEGT. DNA for the CDR3: TGTGCCAGCAGCCTTGAGGCGGGGGGCTACAATGAGCAGTTCTTC. As protein: CASSLEAGGYNEQFF.

V and J are TRBV29-1 and TRBJ2-7, with D tentatively TRBD2 (7 bases). Trimming took 3 bases from V and 4 from J, leaving 13 bases between them. The CDR3 length is 13 residues. Germline CDR1 reads SQVTM; CDR2 reads ANQGSEA. Here the CDR3 reads CSVEFGGRYEQYF. In DNA, the CDR3 is TGCAGCGTTGAGTTCGGGGGGCGGTACGAGCAGTACTTC.

This clonotype was seen more than once but under ten times. V and J are TRBV4-1 and TRBJ2-3; 9 nucleotides align to TRBD2. This CDR3 contains 16 residues. CDR1 MGHRA and CDR2 YSYEKL come from the germline V gene. V was pared by 1 base and J by 0 bases, with 2 bases of the junction left unmatched. Here the CDR3 reads CASSQGGLASTDTQYF. The CDR3 nucleotides read TGCGCCAGCAGCCAAGGGGGACTAGCCAGCACAGATACGCAGTATTTT.

The V call is TRBV2, the J call TRBJ2-2; 11 bases fit TRBD2. The CDR3 is made up of 15 amino acids. With 6 bases clipped from V and 5 bases from J, the junction kept 5 bases outside the gene matches. Germline-derived CDR1 and CDR2 are SNHLY and FYNNEI. This CDR3 is CASSGLAGGTGELFF. The CDR3 coding sequence is TGTGCCAGCAGCGGTTTAGCGGGAGGGACCGGGGAGCTGTTTTTT.

CDR3 amino acids: CASGAGRRYEQYF. CDR3 sequence (DNA): TGTGCCAGCGGGGCGGGCCGTCGATACGAGCAGTACTTC. The rearrangement uses TRBV6-6 and TRBJ2-7, with D perhaps TRBD1 or TRBD2 (5 bases each). The V gene's germline CDR1 is MNHNY and CDR2 SVGAGI (reference sequence). The CDR3 loop spans 13 amino acids. The V end lost 8 bases, the J end lost 4 bases, and 15 bases lay between the germline ends.

This clonotype was recorded at least ten times. The chain carries TRBV20-1 and TRBJ2-2, with D hard to call. CDR3 length: 13 amino acids. Germline loops: CDR1 DFQATT, CDR2 SNEGSKA (reference sequence). Trimming took off 5 bases at V and 7 bases at J, with 14 bases between the two ends. CDR3 in amino acids: CSARFLGNGELFF. For the CDR3, the DNA is TGCAGTGCTCGTTTTTTGGGTAACGGGGAGCTGTTTTTT.

The genes are TRBV5-4 and TRBJ2-4, with D unclear. This CDR3 contains 12 residues. V shed 5 bases and J shed 8 bases, with 11 bases lying between them. Germline CDR1 is SGHNT and CDR2 is YYREEE (reference sequence). CDR3: CASSADSYIQYF. The CDR3 DNA reads as TGTGCCAGCAGTGCCGATAGTTACATTCAGTACTTC. The complete variable domain, with remaining parts taken from reference TRBV5-4 and TRBJ2-4, reads ETGVTQSPTHLIKTRGQQVTLRCSSQSGHNTVSWYQQALGQGPQFIFQYYREEENGRGNFPPRFSGLQFPNYSSELNVNALELDDSALYLCASSADSYIQYFGAGTRLSVL.

This clonotype was observed a handful of times. The rearrangement links TRBV18 to TRBJ1-5; D gene uncertain. The V and J ends lost 2 bases and 2 bases respectively, with 16 bases between them. Germline V gene sequence: CDR1 KGHSH, CDR2 LQKENI. The CDR3 covers 17 residues. The CDR3 DNA follows: TGTGCCAGCTCACCAACTGTGGGCAGTCCTGGCAATCAGCCCCAGCATTTT. This translates into CASSPTVGSPGNQPQHF.

This clonotype was seen more than once but under ten times. The chain couples TRBV7-8 to TRBJ1-2; no clear D. This CDR3 comprises 14 residues. Trimming removed 0 bases from V and 4 bases from J, with 9 bases in between. Germline V lookup: CDR1 SGHVS, CDR2 FQNEAQ. The CDR3 spells CASSLAQRGYGYTF. The DNA for the CDR3 is TGTGCCAGCAGCTTAGCGCAACGCGGCTATGGCTACACCTTC.

The rearrangement links TRBV19 to TRBJ2-2; 7 positions agree with TRBD2. The germline V gene has CDR1 LNHDA and CDR2 SQIVND (reference sequence). Trimming cost V 3 bases and J 5 bases; bases outside gene matches: 0. The CDR3 totals 13 residues. CDR3 nucleotide sequence: TGTGCCAGTAGTATCGGGAGGACCGGGGAGCTGTTTTTT. Encoded protein: CASSIGRTGELFF.

This clonotype was detected many times. The rearrangement uses TRBV2 and TRBJ2-5, with 7 bases lining up with TRBD1. V shed 4 bases and J 0 bases; nucleotides not matched to a gene: 5. This CDR3 is built from 15 residues. Germline assignment: CDR1 SNHLY and CDR2 FYNNEI. The CDR3 bases are TGTGCCAGCAGTGGCCGTGGGACAGACCAAGAGACCCAGTACTTC. Its protein is CASSGRGTDQETQYF. The whole variable domain, filled in from reference TRBV2 and TRBJ2-5, reads EPEVTQTPSHQVTQMGQEVILRCVPISNHLYFYWYRQILGQKVEFLVSFYNNEISEKSEIFDDQFSVERPDGSNFTLKIRSTKLEDSAMYFCASSGRGTDQETQYFGPGTRLLVL.

This clonotype has ten or more counts. V and J are TRBV20-1 and TRBJ2-7; possible D gene TRBD1, 6 bases. The CDR3 extends over 15 amino acids. CDR1 DFQATT and CDR2 SNEGSKA come from the germline V gene (reference sequence). V gave up 3 bases and J gave up 0 bases, with 15 bases separating them. CDR3 protein: CSARPGTPSSYEQYF. CDR3 DNA sequence: TGCAGTGCTAGGCCCGGGACACCAAGCTCCTACGAGCAGTACTTC.

The rearrangement links TRBV19 to TRBJ1-1; D unresolved. Germline assignment: CDR1 LNHDA and CDR2 SQIVND (reference sequence). V lost 8 bases and J lost 3, with 16 bases in between. The CDR3 spans 14 residues. This CDR3 reads CASGREGWYTEAFF. The CDR3 nucleotides are TGTGCCAGTGGGAGGGAGGGATGGTACACTGAAGCTTTCTTT.

In its sample, this clonotype was seen many times. The chain employs TRBV5-1 and TRBJ2-1, with D unresolved. Deletions cut 0 bases from V and 5 bases from J, with 12 bases between. Looked up from germline, CDR1 is SGHRS and CDR2 is YFSETQ. The CDR3 covers 15 residues. DNA for the CDR3: TGCGCCAGCAGCTTGGATCCAGGAACCAACAATGAGCAGTTCTTC. Translated, it gives CASSLDPGTNNEQFF.

This clonotype was observed at least ten times. The chain carries TRBV12-3 or TRBV12-4 and TRBJ2-3; D gene ambiguous. Trimming removed 3 bases at V and 4 bases at J, with 2 bases between. The CDR3 contains 11 residues. CDR3 bases: TGTGCCAGCAGTTTTTCAGATACGCAGTATTTT. Encoded protein: CASSFSDTQYF.

This clonotype was seen many times. This chain connects TRBV7-9 to TRBJ1-1; the D gene is possibly TRBD1 (5 bases). The CDR3 runs to 17 residues. CDR1 and CDR2 (germline): SEHNR, FQNEAQ (reference sequence). Trimming took 1 base from V and 4 from J, leaving 19 bases between them. The CDR3 DNA follows: TGTGCCAGCAGCTTAGTAGGCCGGGCACCCGGGGCCACTGAAGCTTTCTTT. Its protein product is CASSLVGRAPGATEAFF.

This clonotype was detected ten times or more. The CDR3, as DNA: TGTGCCAGCAGCCGACAATCGGGGGACACTGAAGCTTTCTTT. Translation gives CASSRQSGDTEAFF. J is TRBJ1-1 and V is TRBV6-5, with D possibly being TRBD1 (5 bases). V was trimmed by 6 bases and J by 3 bases, leaving 14 bases between them. The CDR3 length is 14 residues. CDR1 and CDR2 from the germline V gene are MNHEY and SVGAGI.

The chain uses TRBV19 and TRBJ2-7; 9 nucleotides agree with TRBD2. Germline assignment: CDR1 LNHDA and CDR2 SQIVND (reference sequence). J lost 0 bases, V lost 6 bases, and 6 bases had no gene match. The CDR3 is 15 amino acids. The CDR3, as DNA: TGTGCCAGTAGCTTGGCGGGAGGGCGCTCCTACGAGCAGTACTTC. Translated, it gives CASSLAGGRSYEQYF.